The 32 T cell receptor beta chains given below trace back to one sample, sequenced in a study of blood T cell repertoires in COVID-19. Only in-frame clones appear in the TCRdb table, and some are missing; sequencing was by immunoSEQ multiplex PCR. Of about 73,000 clones listed, 65% to 85% are singletons. Sequencing used peripheral blood. The source of these receptors is a human donor in a cohort sampled during active COVID-19.

The rearrangement joins TRBV5-8 to TRBJ1-2; TRBD1 agrees at 8 bases. Germline V lookup: CDR1 SGHTS, CDR2 YDEGEE. The CDR3 is made up of 15 amino acids. The junction had 4 bases not matched to a gene; V was cut back by 0 bases and J by 3 bases. The CDR3 coding sequence is TGTGCCAGCAGCTTGGCGCAGGGGGCGTACTATGGCTACACCTTC. Its protein is CASSLAQGAYYGYTF.

This rearrangement joins TRBV6-2 or TRBV6-3 to TRBJ1-2; D is unclear. The CDR3 length is 15 residues. Deletions cut 5 bases from V and 0 bases from J, with 13 bases between. Germline CDR1 MNHEY, CDR2 SVGEGT. The CDR3 DNA reads as TGTGCCAGCAGTACTGACTCTGGCCCTAACTATGGCTACACCTTC. Translated: CASSTDSGPNYGYTF.

The V and J genes are TRBV5-1 and TRBJ2-3; D might be TRBD1 (6 bases). The germline V gene encodes CDR1 SGHRS and CDR2 YFSETQ. Trimming took off 4 bases at V and 0 bases at J, with 12 bases between the two ends. There are 15 residues in the CDR3. As DNA, the CDR3 is TGCGCCAGCAGCGAAAACAGGGCTAGCACAGATACGCAGTATTTT. Translated, it gives CASSENRASTDTQYF.

The chain links TRBV19 to TRBJ2-2, with TRBD2 identical over 8 bases. The V and J ends lost 6 bases and 0 bases, in that order; junction bases with no gene match: 3. CDR1 and CDR2 (germline): LNHDA, SQIVND (reference sequence). The CDR3 contains 15 residues. The CDR3 sequence: CASSDGGANTGELFF. The CDR3 DNA sequence: TGTGCCAGTAGCGACGGGGGGGCGAACACCGGGGAGCTGTTTTTT.

The chain uses TRBV7-9 and TRBJ2-7, with 7 bases matching TRBD1. CDR3 size: 15 residues. Unmatched junction bases numbered 10, after V lost 4 bases and J lost 4 bases. The V gene's germline CDR1 is SEHNR and CDR2 FQNEAQ (reference sequence). CDR3 bases: TGTGCCAGCAGCTCCACGACGAGGGGGCGGTACGAGCAGTACTTC. Amino acid sequence: CASSSTTRGRYEQYF.

The V call is TRBV6-5, the J call TRBJ1-1, with TRBD1 identical over 8 bases. Looked up from germline, CDR1 is MNHEY and CDR2 is SVGAGI. Trimming cost V 2 bases and J 4 bases; bases outside gene matches: 6. The CDR3 is 15 amino acids. The CDR3 bases are TGTGCCAGCAGTTACGGACAGGGTGGGATCACTGAAGCTTTCTTT. Translated, it gives CASSYGQGGITEAFF.

This clone was observed a few times. The chain has TRBV5-1 and TRBJ2-7, with 7 bases that match TRBD1. CDR1 is SGHRS, CDR2 YFSETQ, per germline. Germline trimming cut 3 bases from V and 6 bases from J; bases unmatched to any gene: 12. CDR3 length: 15 residues. CDR3 amino acids: CASSSERQGVGEQYF. CDR3 nucleotides: TGCGCCAGCAGCTCCGAAAGACAGGGTGTTGGCGAGCAGTACTTC.

By sample fraction, this clone is medium-sized. V gene TRBV28 combines with J gene TRBJ1-1; 9 bases agree with TRBD1. Germline V CDR1 and CDR2: MDHEN, SYDVKM. This CDR3 spans 16 amino acids. The trim removed 7 bases at V and 2 bases at J, leaving 11 bases unmatched. DNA for the CDR3: TGTGCCAGCACCGCCGCGGAGGGACAGGGAAACACTGAAGCTTTCTTT. Protein: CASTAAEGQGNTEAFF.

CDR3 bases: TGTGCCAGCAAGGGGCGGGGAGGTTACAATGAGCAGTTCTTC. Amino acid sequence: CASKGRGGYNEQFF. The chain has TRBV11-2 and TRBJ2-1; TRBD2 is a possible D gene (6 bases). Germline-derived CDR1 and CDR2 are SGHAT and FQNNGV. The CDR3 is 14 residues long. Deletions cut 7 bases from V and 4 bases from J, with 14 bases between.

The genes are TRBV29-1 and TRBJ2-3; 7 positions agree with TRBD2. The V gene end was trimmed by 4 bases and the J gene end by 1 base; junction bases not matched to a gene: 11. This CDR3 spans 16 amino acids. Per germline, CDR1 SQVTM and CDR2 ANQGSEA. The CDR3 coding sequence is TGCAGCGTTGTGGCGGGGGTCTCTCATGGCACAGATACGCAGTATTTT. Encoded protein: CSVVAGVSHGTDTQYF.

V gene TRBV5-4 combines with J gene TRBJ2-5; a possible D gene is TRBD2 (5 bases). Germline-derived CDR1 and CDR2 are SGHNT and YYREEE (reference sequence). The CDR3 sequence is 14 residues long. Deletions cut 3 bases from V and 5 bases from J, with 14 bases between. The CDR3 loop reads CASSSAGGKETQYF. CDR3 coding DNA: TGTGCCAGCAGCTCCGCGGGTGGGAAGGAGACCCAGTACTTC.

V gene TRBV6-5 combines with J gene TRBJ2-1; TRBD2 might be the D (5 bases). The CDR3 consists of 14 residues. V was trimmed by 6 bases and J by 7 bases, leaving 16 bases between them. Germline V gene sequence: CDR1 MNHEY, CDR2 SVGAGI. CDR3 in DNA: TGTGCCAGCAGACCGGGAACGCAAATGAATGAGCAGTTCTTC. Its translation: CASRPGTQMNEQFF.

This clone was observed once. The V gene is TRBV28, the J gene TRBJ1-5; the D gene is possibly TRBD1 (6 bases). Between the trimmed V and J ends, which lost 4 bases and 0 bases, there was a span of 10 bases. Germline loops: CDR1 MDHEN, CDR2 SYDVKM. The CDR3 covers 15 residues. CDR3: CASSYRDLSNQPQHF. The CDR3 nucleotides read TGTGCCAGCAGTTACAGGGACCTTAGCAATCAGCCCCAGCATTTT.

This clone was picked up one time. J is TRBJ2-1 and V is TRBV4-1; TRBD2 matches 10 bases. Germline trimming cut 7 bases from V and 5 bases from J; bases unmatched to any gene: 8. This CDR3 region has 15 residues. The germline V gene encodes CDR1 MGHRA and CDR2 YSYEKL. The CDR3 DNA is TGCGCCAGCAAAGGGGGGCTAGCGGGGGACAATGAGCAGTTCTTC. Translation: CASKGGLAGDNEQFF.

Note on this clone: An end of the junction does not agree with germline; a read error may underlie this. The rearrangement uses TRBV7-7 and TRBJ2-5; TRBD1 might be the D (5 bases). The length of the CDR3 is 15 residues. The germline CDR1 and CDR2 sequences are SSHAT and FNYEAQ (reference sequence). The DNA for the CDR3 is TGTGCTAGCAGCCCGCGGACAAGCCCTATGGAGACCCAGTACTTC. Its translation is CASSPRTSPMETQYF.

This chain connects TRBV29-1 to TRBJ2-3; D is perhaps TRBD1 (6 bases). Looked up from germline, CDR1 is SQVTM and CDR2 is ANQGSEA. Trimming removed 4 bases from V and 9 bases from J, with 23 bases in between. The CDR3 length is 15 residues. The CDR3 sequence is CSVVGTSIKWGTQYF. In DNA, the CDR3 is TGCAGCGTTGTGGGGACAAGCATAAAGTGGGGAACGCAGTATTTT.

This chain links TRBV6-2 or TRBV6-3 with TRBJ2-7; D perhaps matches TRBD1 (6 bases). Trimming removed 5 bases from V and 4 bases from J, with 12 bases in between. The germline CDR1 and CDR2 sequences are MNHEY and SVGEGT. This CDR3 is built from 13 residues. The CDR3 DNA follows: TGTGCCAGCAGTCCCACAGGGAATTACGAGCAGTACTTC. Translating it yields CASSPTGNYEQYF.

The chain couples TRBV6-5 to TRBJ1-6, with D perhaps TRBD1 (6 bases). This CDR3 has 14 amino acids. Trimming took 4 bases from V and 10 from J, leaving 14 bases between them. CDR1 and CDR2 (germline): MNHEY, SVGAGI. CDR3 nucleotides: TGTGCCAGCAGTTCGAACAGGGTGGGATCACCCCTCCACTTT. Its translation is CASSSNRVGSPLHF.

This chain links TRBV6-5 with TRBJ2-7; 7 bases agree with TRBD1. CDR3 length: 13 amino acids. With V trimmed by 8 bases and J by 0 bases, 4 bases remained unmatched. In germline, CDR1 is MNHEY, CDR2 SVGAGI. DNA of the CDR3: TGTGCCAGCGGATACAGGGGCTCCTACGAGCAGTACTTC. Translating gives CASGYRGSYEQYF.

This chain uses TRBV4-1 with TRBJ1-2; D may be TRBD1 (6 bases). Trimming took 6 bases from V and 3 from J, leaving 17 bases between them. CDR1 MGHRA and CDR2 YSYEKL come from the germline V gene. This CDR3 spans 15 amino acids. CDR3 DNA sequence: TGCGCCAGCAGTTGGGCCCGGGGGGCGGACTATGGCTACACCTTC. This sequence encodes CASSWARGADYGYTF.

This chain uses TRBV2 with TRBJ2-7, with 9 bases lining up with TRBD1. Per germline, CDR1 SNHLY and CDR2 FYNNEI. The CDR3 covers 13 residues. V gave up 5 bases and J gave up 6 bases; unmatched junction bases: 5. CDR3 DNA sequence: TGTGCCAGCAGTAGGGACAGGGAACGCGAGCAGTACTTC. This gives the protein CASSRDREREQYF.

The chain couples TRBV5-4 to TRBJ1-5; D gene uncertain. Per the germline V gene, CDR1 is SGHNT and CDR2 is YYREEE (reference sequence). V was clipped by 0 bases and J by 6 bases, with 7 bases between them. The CDR3 totals 13 residues. CDR3 DNA sequence: TGTGCCAGCAGCTTGGGGGAGGGTCAGCCCCAGCATTTT. It translates to CASSLGEGQPQHF.

The chain carries TRBV3-1 (or the pseudogene TRBV3-2) and TRBJ1-4; 8 bases line up with TRBD1. With 4 bases clipped from V and 7 bases from J, the junction kept 8 bases outside the gene matches. CDR3 size: 15 residues. Germline CDR1 and CDR2: LGHDT and YNNKEL (reference sequence). CDR3 DNA: TGTGCCAGCAGCCTATCAGGGGGCAAGCGTGAAAAACTGTTTTTT. Residues: CASSLSGGKREKLFF.

The chain uses TRBV5-1 and TRBJ2-1; possibly TRBD2 for D (6 bases). V shed 5 bases and J shed 7 bases, with 7 bases lying between them. CDR3 length: 11 amino acids. Germline V gene data show CDR1 as SGHRS and CDR2 as YFSETQ. CDR3 loop: CASREGNEQFF. The CDR3 DNA reads as TGCGCCAGCAGGGAGGGTAATGAGCAGTTCTTC.

The J gene is TRBJ2-7, the V gene TRBV5-1; 7 bases fit TRBD1. The CDR3 extends over 16 amino acids. V shed 2 bases, J shed 2 bases, and the junction held 10 bases outside the gene matches. From germline, CDR1 is SGHRS and CDR2 YFSETQ. This CDR3 reads CASSFSFDRVPYEQYF. The DNA for the CDR3 is TGCGCCAGCAGCTTTTCGTTCGACAGGGTTCCCTACGAGCAGTACTTC.

The rearrangement joins TRBV29-1 to TRBJ1-1; D gene uncertain. Germline CDR1 and CDR2: SQVTM and ANQGSEA. V lost 1 base, J lost 0 bases, and 12 bases lay in between. The CDR3 sequence is 15 residues long. The DNA for the CDR3 is TGCAGCGTTGAAGCGGACTATTCCCTGAACACTGAAGCTTTCTTT. The encoded protein is CSVEADYSLNTEAFF.

This clone has just one count. V is TRBV5-1 and J is TRBJ1-4, with D unclear. CDR1 and CDR2 from the germline V gene are SGHRS and YFSETQ. V dropped 1 base and J dropped 8 bases, with 12 bases sitting between them. This CDR3 has 14 residues. The CDR3 loop is CASSLPQPGEKLFF. CDR3 coding DNA: TGCGCCAGCAGCTTGCCTCAACCGGGAGAAAAACTGTTTTTT.

The rearrangement joins TRBV7-2 to TRBJ1-6, with D possibly matching TRBD1 (6 bases). CDR1 and CDR2 (germline): SGHTA, FQGNSA. This CDR3 is built from 13 residues. Trimming left V 5 bases short and J 7 bases short, with 9 bases between. The chain's CDR3 is CASSKRGNSPLHF. The CDR3 DNA follows: TGTGCCAGCAGCAAAAGGGGGAATTCACCCCTCCACTTT.

In nucleotides, the CDR3 is TGTGCCACAGAGCGGGGGGGTAGCACAGATACGCAGTATTTT. This gives the protein CATERGGSTDTQYF. V and J are TRBV10-3 and TRBJ2-3; 10 bases line up with TRBD2. The germline V gene has CDR1 ENHRY and CDR2 SYGVKD. CDR3 length: 14 residues. V lost 10 bases and J lost 0; bases outside the gene matches: 4.

The CDR3: CASSLSSGDYEQYF. The CDR3 nucleotides read TGTGCCAGCAGTTTATCTAGCGGGGACTACGAGCAGTACTTC. V is TRBV28 and J is TRBJ2-7; TRBD2 aligns across 9 bases. There are 14 residues in the CDR3. Trimming cost V 1 base and J 3 bases; bases outside gene matches: 1. Germline lookup yields CDR1 MDHEN and CDR2 SYDVKM.

This clone was observed a few times. The J gene is TRBJ1-5, the V gene TRBV15; 8 bases are shared with TRBD1. The CDR3 loop spans 15 amino acids. Germline V gene lookup returns CDR1 LNHNV and CDR2 YYDKDF (reference sequence). J was trimmed by 4 bases and V by 3 bases; bases with no gene match: 5. The CDR3 loop is CATSRDRVSNQPQHF. CDR3 nucleotides: TGTGCCACCAGCAGGGACAGGGTGTCAAATCAGCCCCAGCATTTT.

The chain employs TRBV28 and TRBJ1-2; TRBD1 matches at 10 bases. Germline CDR1 MDHEN, CDR2 SYDVKM. Trimming took 8 bases from V and 8 from J; bases not matched to a gene: 5. The CDR3 totals 12 residues. CDR3 residues: CASDDRGRGYTF. The CDR3 coding sequence is TGTGCCAGCGACGACAGGGGGCGGGGCTACACCTTC.